What follows describes a single T cell receptor (beta chain). These data belong to a study of T cell changes during pregnancy in multiple sclerosis. Only in-frame clones appear in the TCRdb table, and some are missing; sequencing was by immunoSEQ multiplex PCR. The top ten clones hold around 0.35% of a sample with 45,000 to 50,000 clones, around 94% of them seen once. Germline assignment: CDR1 SGHVS and CDR2 FQNEAQ. Losses at the gene ends were 5 bases for V and 14 bases for J; bases not matched to a gene: 9. The CDR3 is made up of 13 amino acids. This material consisted of CD4+ T cells from peripheral blood mononuclear cells, taken in the second trimester of pregnancy. The chain combines TRBV7-8 with TRBJ1-6; 7 nucleotides align to TRBD1. This TCR was recovered from a female donor in good health, enrolled as a control in a pregnancy study. The CDR3 coding sequence is TGTGCCAGCAGCGCCCAGGGGGGAAGGGCCCTCCACTTT. This codes for CASSAQGGRALHF.